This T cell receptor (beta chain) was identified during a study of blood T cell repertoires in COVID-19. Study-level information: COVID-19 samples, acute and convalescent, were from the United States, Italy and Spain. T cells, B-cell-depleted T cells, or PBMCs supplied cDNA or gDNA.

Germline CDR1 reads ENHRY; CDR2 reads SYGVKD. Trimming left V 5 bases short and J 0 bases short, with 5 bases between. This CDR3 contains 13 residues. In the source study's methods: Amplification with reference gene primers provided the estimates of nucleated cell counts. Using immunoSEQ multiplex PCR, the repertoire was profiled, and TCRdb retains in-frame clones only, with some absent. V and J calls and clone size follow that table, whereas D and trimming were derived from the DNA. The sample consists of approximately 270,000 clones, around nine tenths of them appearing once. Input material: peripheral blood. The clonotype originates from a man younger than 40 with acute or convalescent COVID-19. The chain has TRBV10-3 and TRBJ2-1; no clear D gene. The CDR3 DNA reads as TGTGCCATCAGTAGCGACTCCTACAATGAGCAGTTCTTC. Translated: CAISSDSYNEQFF.